These 30 T cell receptor beta chains share one sample of origin, sequenced in a study of beta chain features in type 1 diabetes. General study results and limits: Shortening of TCRB CDR3s, moderate but significant, appeared in all four CD4+ subsets of Type 1 diabetes patients.

Investigators reverse transcribed all isolated RNA, so they sequenced expressed TCRB transcripts. Assay: immunoSEQ multiplex PCR; the TCRdb copy retains only in-frame clones and omits some. The sample holds tens of thousands of clones, under 75% seen once. These receptors have no identified antigens. Sequences were obtained from Tregs from blood. The receptors were sampled from a man younger than 30 with type 1 diabetes.

V and J are TRBV27 and TRBJ2-1; 8 nucleotides align to TRBD1. The germline V gene encodes CDR1 MNHEY and CDR2 SMNVEV (reference sequence). The CDR3 sequence is 14 residues long. The V gene end was trimmed by 6 bases and the J gene end by 6 bases; junction bases not matched to a gene: 7. CDR3 sequence reads: CASRMGQGANEQFF. The CDR3 DNA follows: TGTGCCAGCAGAATGGGGCAGGGGGCCAATGAGCAGTTCTTC.

This sequence joins TRBV7-2 and TRBJ2-7; 7 nucleotides line up with TRBD1. Trimming at V came to 4 bases and at J to 1 base, leaving 7 bases not matched to a gene. The germline V gene has CDR1 SGHTA and CDR2 FQGNSA. The CDR3 has 15 amino acids. The CDR3 region is CASSYSGTESYEQYF. CDR3 DNA: TGTGCCAGCAGCTATTCCGGGACAGAATCCTACGAGCAGTACTTC.

This clone occurred a few times. This rearrangement joins TRBV7-2 to TRBJ2-1; 9 nucleotides line up with TRBD2. With 1 base clipped from V and 5 bases from J, the junction kept 3 bases outside the gene matches. Germline V lookup: CDR1 SGHTA, CDR2 FQGNSA. This CDR3 contains 15 residues. CDR3: CASSLGLAVNNEQFF. CDR3 bases: TGTGCCAGCAGCTTAGGACTAGCGGTAAACAATGAGCAGTTCTTC.

The CDR3 sequence is CASSRQTQRGSYNEQFF. For the CDR3, the DNA is TGCGCCAGCAGCCGTCAGACCCAGCGGGGCTCCTACAATGAGCAGTTCTTC. This rearrangement joins TRBV4-3 to TRBJ2-1, with 7 bases aligning to TRBD2. CDR1 LGHNA and CDR2 YSLEER come from the germline V gene. The CDR3 runs to 17 residues. The junction had 9 bases not matched to a gene; V was cut back by 4 bases and J by 0 bases.

In its sample, this clone was seen a few times. The genes are TRBV5-1 and TRBJ2-7; maybe TRBD1 (6 bases). This CDR3 contains 13 residues. In germline, CDR1 is SGHRS, CDR2 YFSETQ. The V gene lost 4 bases and the J gene lost 3 bases, with 11 bases spanning the gap. The CDR3 loop reads CASSHGQLYEQYF. In DNA, the CDR3 is TGCGCCAGCAGCCACGGACAGCTCTACGAGCAGTACTTC.

The chain uses TRBV5-4 and TRBJ2-1; 8 positions agree with TRBD1. CDR1 is SGHNT and CDR2 is YYREEE in the germline V gene (reference sequence). The trim removed 2 bases at V and 7 bases at J, leaving 5 bases unmatched. This CDR3 is 14 amino acids long. The CDR3 protein is CASSLRQGRNEQFF. The CDR3 nucleotides read TGTGCCAGCAGCTTAAGACAGGGGAGGAATGAGCAGTTCTTC.

J is TRBJ2-7 and V is TRBV19; 9 nucleotides agree with TRBD2. The V segment lost 3 bases and the J segment 6 bases; nucleotides outside the gene matches: 9. The CDR3 covers 15 residues. Germline lookup yields CDR1 LNHDA and CDR2 SQIVND (reference sequence). The CDR3 nucleotides read TGTGCCAGTAGTATCCATCCGGGACTAGCATCCGAGCAGTACTTC. This gives the protein CASSIHPGLASEQYF.

This clone showed up just a few times. V and J are TRBV11-2 and TRBJ1-1; the D gene is possibly TRBD1 (6 bases). The CDR3 spans 13 residues. Trimming removed 6 bases from V and 5 bases from J, with 13 bases in between. The germline gives CDR1 SGHAT, CDR2 FQNNGV. The CDR3 DNA follows: TGTGCCAGCAGGTACAGGGTAGGTACTGAAGCTTTCTTT. Amino acids: CASRYRVGTEAFF.

Points on this clone: Other DNA sequences in this specimen translate into the identical CDR3. V is TRBV28 and J is TRBJ2-2; unclear D gene. In germline, CDR1 is MDHEN, CDR2 SYDVKM. The CDR3 extends over 15 amino acids. V lost 6 bases to trimming and J lost 3 bases, with 14 bases between them. For the CDR3, the DNA is TGTGCCAGCAGCTCCGAGAGCACGGACACCGGGGAGCTGTTTTTT. It specifies CASSSESTDTGELFF.

The chain carries TRBV2 and TRBJ1-2; TRBD1 matches 11 bases. Germline CDR1 is SNHLY and CDR2 is FYNNEI. This CDR3 contains 14 residues. With 4 bases clipped from V and 7 bases from J, the junction kept 5 bases outside the gene matches. The chain's CDR3 is CASSVRGQGAGYTF. For the CDR3, the DNA is TGTGCCAGCAGTGTTCGCGGACAGGGGGCTGGCTACACCTTC.

The chain joins TRBV19 to TRBJ2-4; D possibly corresponds to TRBD2 (6 bases). CDR1 and CDR2 (germline): LNHDA, SQIVND (reference sequence). Trimming left V 6 bases short and J 3 bases short, with 18 bases between. The CDR3 covers 16 residues. The CDR3: CASSPVPGGSKNIQYF. DNA of the CDR3: TGTGCCAGTAGCCCAGTTCCAGGAGGGAGCAAAAACATTCAGTACTTC.

This chain links TRBV6-5 with TRBJ2-5; the match to TRBD1 covers 7 bases. The CDR3 runs 12 residues. After removal of 6 bases from V and 5 bases from J, the junction contained 3 bases not matched to a gene. The germline gives CDR1 MNHEY, CDR2 SVGAGI. The CDR3: CASRQGTETQYF. The CDR3 nucleotides read TGTGCCAGCAGACAGGGGACGGAGACCCAGTACTTC.

This rearrangement joins TRBV6-1 to TRBJ2-5, with D perhaps TRBD1 (6 bases). The CDR3 runs 15 residues. Germline lookup yields CDR1 MNHNS and CDR2 SASEGT. V was cut by 7 bases and J by 1 base, with 16 bases left in between. The CDR3 nucleotides read TGTGCCAGCACCCGGGACACAAGAGGCCAAGAGACCCAGTACTTC. Its translation: CASTRDTRGQETQYF.

This rearrangement joins TRBV30 to TRBJ2-3; TRBD2 matches at 8 bases. Germline CDR1 GTSNPN, CDR2 SVGIG (reference sequence). V dropped 2 bases and J dropped 2; count of bases not matched to a gene: 12. The CDR3 consists of 17 residues. CDR3 DNA sequence: TGTGCCTGGAGTCATCCCCTCACTAGCGGTTACACAGATACGCAGTATTTT. It yields the protein CAWSHPLTSGYTDTQYF.

This chain links TRBV18 with TRBJ1-3, with D maybe TRBD1 (6 bases). Germline V gene sequence: CDR1 KGHSH, CDR2 LQKENI. Deletions cut 2 bases from V and 0 bases from J, with 11 bases between. The CDR3 totals 16 residues. The CDR3 region has the DNA TGTGCCAGCTCACCAGTGGACAGTATCTCTGGAAACACCATATATTTT. Translating gives CASSPVDSISGNTIYF.

The table lists this clone with a few counts. The chain links TRBV6-5 to TRBJ2-5; no reliable D call. Germline V gene sequence: CDR1 MNHEY, CDR2 SVGAGI. The CDR3 is 11 amino acids. V was cut by 6 bases and J by 9 bases, with 11 bases left in between. In DNA form, the CDR3 reads TGTGCCAGCAGCCGGTTTCTTGCCCAGTACTTC. It specifies CASSRFLAQYF.

This chain joins TRBV2 and TRBJ2-1; the D gene is possibly TRBD1 (6 bases). V gave up 6 bases and J gave up 8 bases, with 14 bases separating them. CDR3 length: 13 residues. Germline V gives CDR1 SNHLY, CDR2 FYNNEI. The CDR3 loop is CASRNTGMHEQFF. The CDR3 bases are TGTGCCAGCAGGAACACAGGGATGCATGAGCAGTTCTTC.

This sequence joins TRBV7-8 and TRBJ1-2; no definite D call. V was trimmed by 1 base and J by 7 bases, leaving 13 bases between them. The CDR3 extends over 14 amino acids. Germline assignment: CDR1 SGHVS and CDR2 FQNEAQ. The CDR3 DNA sequence: TGTGCCAGCAGCTTAGTGCGCGGGCTCAGTGGCTACACCTTC. This sequence encodes CASSLVRGLSGYTF.

V usage is TRBV7-2 and J usage is TRBJ2-7; 11 bases agree with TRBD2. Trimming took 3 bases from V and 5 from J; bases not matched to a gene: 6. CDR3 length equals 15 residues. CDR1 is SGHTA and CDR2 is FQGNSA in the germline V gene. The DNA of the CDR3 is TGTGCCAGCAGCTTTAGCGGGGGGGCGATGAACGAGCAGTACTTC. This translates into CASSFSGGAMNEQYF.

The V call is TRBV14, the J call TRBJ2-7, with 7 bases identical to TRBD1. V gave up 2 bases and J gave up 1 base; unmatched junction bases: 8. CDR1 and CDR2 from the germline V gene are SGHDN and FVKESK. The CDR3 has 16 amino acids. The CDR3 DNA reads as TGTGCCAGCAGCCAACTCTACAGGGGAAGGTCCTACGAGCAGTACTTC. Its protein product is CASSQLYRGRSYEQYF.

There are a few counts of this clone. The rearrangement joins TRBV2 to TRBJ2-7, with 10 nucleotides matching TRBD2. The CDR3 runs 14 residues. V lost 4 bases and J lost 12; bases outside the gene matches: 12. The germline CDR1 and CDR2 sequences are SNHLY and FYNNEI. For the CDR3, the DNA is TGTGCCAGCAGTGTATATCTAGCGGGGGTAAGGCTGTACTTC. This translates into CASSVYLAGVRLYF.

This chain links TRBV7-9 with TRBJ2-7; 11 positions agree with TRBD1. Germline V lookup: CDR1 SEHNR, CDR2 FQNEAQ (reference sequence). The CDR3 sequence is 15 residues long. Trimming took 4 bases from V and 2 from J; bases not matched to a gene: 4. The CDR3 DNA reads TGTGCCAGCAGCTCCCTGGGACAGGGGGCCTACGAGCAGTACTTC. It translates to CASSSLGQGAYEQYF. Full variable domain (remainder filled in from reference TRBV7-9 and TRBJ2-7): DTGVSQNPRHKITKRGQNVTFRCDPISEHNRLYWYRQTLGQGPEFLTYFQNEAQLEKSRLLSDRFSAERPKGSFSTLEIQRTEQGDSAMYLCASSSLGQGAYEQYFGPGTRLTVT.

Comments on this clone: Germline is not matched at one junction end, which may reflect a read error. The chain is built from TRBV5-3 and TRBJ2-2; 7 nucleotides match TRBD1. TRBV5-3 is classed as an ORF, of uncertain function. This CDR3 has 15 residues. CDR3 loop: CASSLAGTARGELFF. The DNA of the CDR3 is TGTGCCAGCAGCTTGGCAGGGACAGCCAGAGGGGAGCTGTTTTTT.

V gene TRBV10-3 combines with J gene TRBJ2-7, with a weak D call TRBD1 (6 bases). The CDR3 totals 12 residues. CDR1 and CDR2 (germline): ENHRY, SYGVKD. Trimming shortened V by 3 bases and J by 4 bases, and 7 bases separated the two germline ends. CDR3 in amino acids: CAISEQGYEQYF. CDR3 sequence (DNA): TGTGCCATCAGTGAACAGGGTTACGAGCAGTACTTC.

The V and J genes are TRBV30 and TRBJ2-3; D gene ambiguous. Trimming removed 2 bases at V and 4 bases at J, with 7 bases between. CDR1 is GTSNPN and CDR2 is SVGIG in the germline V gene (reference sequence). The CDR3 loop spans 12 amino acids. The CDR3 loop is CAWSRAPDTQYF. In DNA, the CDR3 is TGTGCCTGGAGTCGAGCCCCAGATACGCAGTATTTT.

The V gene is TRBV6-5, the J gene TRBJ1-2; D may be TRBD1 (6 bases). Germline CDR1 MNHEY, CDR2 SVGAGI. This CDR3 is 13 amino acids long. V dropped 2 bases and J dropped 3 bases, with 7 bases sitting between them. The chain's CDR3 is CASSYQGHYGYTF. CDR3 DNA sequence: TGTGCCAGCAGTTACCAGGGGCACTATGGCTACACCTTC.

This chain links TRBV4-2 with TRBJ2-1; no definite D call. The germline gives CDR1 LGHNA, CDR2 YNFKEQ. The CDR3 has 13 amino acids. The V end was cut by 0 bases, the J end by 10 bases, with 10 bases between. The CDR3 DNA sequence: TGTGCCAGCAGCCAAGATCGTGCCGGGGAGCAGTTCTTC. Translation: CASSQDRAGEQFF.

The chain uses TRBV5-4 and TRBJ1-5; D ambiguous. This CDR3 is 15 amino acids long. V was shortened by 0 bases and J by 0 bases, with 7 bases between the two germline ends. Germline lookup yields CDR1 SGHNT and CDR2 YYREEE (reference sequence). The CDR3 sequence: CASSLGGFSNQPQHF. The CDR3 DNA is TGTGCCAGCAGCTTGGGCGGCTTTAGCAATCAGCCCCAGCATTTT.

The table lists this clone with a few counts. Its ends do not fully match the called genes, so a read error is possible. V gene TRBV5-3 combines with J gene TRBJ1-1, with unresolved D. TRBV5-3 is noted as an ORF with a role that remains uncertain. The CDR3 covers 14 residues. The CDR3 bases are TGTGCCAGAAGCTTCGGGGTCTCGAACTCTGAAGCTTTCTTT. Protein: CARSFGVSNSEAFF.

This clone was recorded only once. The chain employs TRBV11-2 and TRBJ2-5; TRBD2 aligns across 9 bases. This CDR3 has 16 amino acids. Trimming took 5 bases from V and 2 from J; bases not matched to a gene: 9. Germline V gene lookup returns CDR1 SGHAT and CDR2 FQNNGV. CDR3 nucleotide sequence: TGTGCCAGCAGCGTCAACCTAGCGGGGAAACAAGAGACCCAGTACTTC. Translating it yields CASSVNLAGKQETQYF.